This T cell receptor beta chain originates from a study of shared clonotypes between healthy human individuals. Naive CD8 isolation took CD45RO-negative cells positively selected for CCR7 and excluded terminally differentiated effector memory CD45RA+ cells. Donors comprised healthy HIV-negative adults lacking recent acute infections or vaccinations. An even split of each subset's genomic DNA across several immunoSEQ plates was performed. Per the original methods: Owing to the provision of junction-only sequences devoid of quality scores by immunoSEQ, filtering differed. Repertoires were generated with immunoSEQ multiplex PCR, while TCRdb's copy carries only in-frame clones and drops some. V, J and clone size are those of that table, while D and trimming were read from the DNA. Among roughly 770,000 clones listed, 90% to 98% were seen once. CDR1 is SGHNT and CDR2 is YYREEE in the germline V gene (reference sequence). This CDR3 region has 15 residues. The ends lost 5 bases at V and 1 base at J; junction bases unmatched: 8.

The receptor comes from a man aged 25-45 years in good health. The sequenced material came from naive CD8+ T cells sorted from blood. This chain links TRBV5-4 with TRBJ1-1; 7 nucleotides agree with TRBD1. This chain's CDR3 is CASSITGARNTEAFF. CDR3 coding DNA: TGTGCCAGCAGTATAACAGGGGCGCGGAACACTGAAGCTTTCTTT.